These 20 T cell receptor beta chains share one sample of origin, sequenced in a study of blood T cell repertoires in COVID-19. Sequencing used immunoSEQ multiplex PCR; TCRdb keeps in-frame clones, though not all of them. The profile shows around 300,000 clones, around 86% of them singletons. Sequencing was carried out using peripheral blood. The source of these receptors is a human donor in a cohort sampled during active COVID-19.

This chain connects TRBV27 to TRBJ1-2, with 9 bases aligning to TRBD1. Germline loops: CDR1 MNHEY, CDR2 SMNVEV (reference sequence). The CDR3 totals 14 residues. The junction had 6 bases not matched to a gene; V was cut back by 5 bases and J by 5 bases. In DNA form, the CDR3 reads TGTGCCAGCAGTCTAACCGGGACAGGGTATGGCTACACCTTC. As protein: CASSLTGTGYGYTF.

V gene TRBV9 combines with J gene TRBJ2-3, with TRBD2 matching over 8 bases. V was pared by 3 bases and J by 4 bases, with 10 bases of the junction left unmatched. The CDR3 is 16 amino acids. Looked up from germline, CDR1 is SGDLS and CDR2 is YYNGEE. The CDR3 sequence: CASSGGTGLGSDTQYF. DNA for the CDR3: TGTGCCAGCAGCGGGGGAACGGGACTAGGATCAGATACGCAGTATTTT.

CDR3 region: CASSSGIGTEAFF. The CDR3 nucleotides read TGTGCCAGCAGCTCCGGGATTGGGACTGAAGCTTTCTTT. This rearrangement joins TRBV7-2 to TRBJ1-1; D ambiguous. Trimming stripped 4 bases from V and 5 bases from J, with 11 bases between. Germline loops: CDR1 SGHTA, CDR2 FQGNSA. The CDR3 is 13 residues long.

As to this clone: Other DNA sequences within the sample encode an identical CDR3. V is TRBV11-2 and J is TRBJ2-5; D is possibly TRBD2 (5 bases). There are 14 residues in the CDR3. V was pared by 5 bases and J by 1 base, with 11 bases between. Germline V gene lookup returns CDR1 SGHAT and CDR2 FQNNGV. The CDR3 DNA is TGTGCCAGCAGCCTTGCGGGCCTCCAAGAGACCCAGTACTTC. Protein product: CASSLAGLQETQYF.

This rearrangement joins TRBV19 to TRBJ1-5; D is undetermined. The CDR3 sequence is 14 residues long. Trimming shortened V by 0 bases and J by 9 bases, and 12 bases separated the two germline ends. The germline gives CDR1 LNHDA, CDR2 SQIVND (reference sequence). The CDR3 protein is CASSIDTGHRPQHF. The CDR3 DNA sequence: TGTGCCAGTAGTATAGACACCGGTCATCGGCCCCAGCATTTT.

This chain uses TRBV9 with TRBJ2-1, with 11 bases that match TRBD2. V was pared by 4 bases and J by 6 bases, with 0 bases of the junction left unmatched. From germline, CDR1 is SGDLS and CDR2 YYNGEE. There are 13 residues in the CDR3. CDR3 residues: CASSLAGGNEQFF. The CDR3 DNA is TGTGCCAGCAGCCTAGCGGGAGGCAATGAGCAGTTCTTC. The variable domain in full, with the rest retrieved from reference TRBV9 and TRBJ2-1, is DSGVTQTPKHLITATGQRVTLRCSPRSGDLSVYWYQQSLDQGLQFLIQYYNGEERAKGNILERFSAQQFPDLHSELNLSSLELGDSALYFCASSLAGGNEQFFGPGTRLTVL.

The chain links TRBV9 to TRBJ2-1, with 12 positions matching TRBD2. V was clipped by 0 bases and J by 6 bases; unmatched bases: 7. This CDR3 spans 17 amino acids. CDR1 and CDR2 (germline): SGDLS, YYNGEE. This CDR3 reads CASSVGSLAGGINEQFF. CDR3 in DNA: TGTGCCAGCAGCGTAGGGTCCCTAGCGGGAGGGATCAATGAGCAGTTCTTC.

Only a few counts were recorded for this clone. The CDR3 DNA sequence: TGTGCCAGCAGTTACAGCGGGACCCAGTACTTC. It codes for CASSYSGTQYF. The chain links TRBV2 to TRBJ2-5; possible D gene TRBD2, 5 bases. Trimming removed 5 bases at V and 7 bases at J, with 8 bases between. CDR3 length: 11 residues. Germline CDR1 reads SNHLY; CDR2 reads FYNNEI.

The V and J genes are TRBV7-9 and TRBJ1-1; D remains unclear. Deletions cut 5 bases from V and 6 bases from J, with 19 bases between. Germline CDR1 and CDR2: SEHNR and FQNEAQ (reference sequence). The CDR3 contains 15 residues. For the CDR3, the DNA is TGTGCCAGCAGCCCACTGCGGGCTACGGGCGCTGAAGCTTTCTTT. It yields the protein CASSPLRATGAEAFF.

V usage is TRBV28 and J usage is TRBJ1-2; tentatively, D is TRBD1 (5 bases). V shed 5 bases and J shed 4 bases, with 17 bases lying between them. The V gene's germline CDR1 is MDHEN and CDR2 SYDVKM. CDR3 length: 15 amino acids. CDR3 coding DNA: TGTGCCAGCAGTCCCCCGCCCGGTAGGGGCTATGGCTACACCTTC. Amino acid sequence: CASSPPPGRGYGYTF.

V usage is TRBV6-2 or TRBV6-3 and J usage is TRBJ2-5, with 11 bases lining up with TRBD2. Germline V gene sequence: CDR1 MNHEY, CDR2 SVGEGT. V lost 6 bases, J lost 5 bases, and 11 bases stayed unmatched. The CDR3 covers 16 residues. CDR3 nucleotides: TGTGCCAGCAGCCACATAGCGGGAGGGCCAATGGAGACCCAGTACTTC. This sequence encodes CASSHIAGGPMETQYF.

V gene TRBV7-6 combines with J gene TRBJ2-5; weak D call: TRBD2 (7 bases). Germline-derived CDR1 and CDR2 are SGHVS and FNYEAQ. The CDR3 has 17 amino acids. V was clipped by 5 bases and J by 3 bases, with 22 bases between them. CDR3 loop: CASSPTGGAVFKETQYF. Here the CDR3 DNA reads TGTGCCAGCAGCCCAACGGGGGGCGCCGTGTTTAAAGAGACCCAGTACTTC. Filled out from reference TRBV7-6 and TRBJ2-5, the complete variable domain reads GAGVSQSPRYKVTKRGQDVALRCDPISGHVSLYWYRQALGQGPEFLTYFNYEAQQDKSGLPNDRFSAERPEGSISTLTIQRTEQRDSAMYRCASSPTGGAVFKETQYFGPGTRLLVL.

This chain joins TRBV12-5 and TRBJ2-3; D possibly corresponds to TRBD2 (6 bases). Germline-derived CDR1 and CDR2 are LGHNT and FRNRAP. V lost 6 bases to trimming and J lost 2 bases, with 12 bases between them. The CDR3 consists of 14 residues. CDR3 sequence reads: CASGVAALTDTQYF. CDR3 nucleotide sequence: TGTGCTAGTGGCGTAGCGGCCCTCACAGATACGCAGTATTTT.

This chain joins TRBV6-5 and TRBJ2-7; tentative D call: TRBD2 (5 bases). The CDR3 length is 14 residues. The germline V gene has CDR1 MNHEY and CDR2 SVGAGI. V was trimmed by 7 bases and J by 5 bases, leaving 18 bases between them. This CDR3 is CASKSRRAFDEQYF. DNA of the CDR3: TGTGCCAGCAAGTCGCGGCGGGCCTTTGACGAGCAGTACTTC.

The rearrangement links TRBV7-2 to TRBJ1-2; maybe TRBD1 (5 bases). V lost 5 bases and J 5 bases, leaving 21 bases between the germline ends. CDR1 is SGHTA, CDR2 FQGNSA, per germline. This CDR3 comprises 16 residues. CDR3 loop: CASSPGVHRGLYGYTF. CDR3 nucleotides: TGTGCCAGCAGCCCGGGGGTACACCGGGGCTTATATGGCTACACCTTC.

The chain links TRBV2 to TRBJ1-2, with D unclear. Between the trimmed V and J ends, which lost 3 bases and 8 bases, there was a span of 19 bases. CDR1 and CDR2 from the germline V gene are SNHLY and FYNNEI. This CDR3 contains 15 residues. In DNA form, the CDR3 reads TGTGCCAGCAGTGAGCGTACCGGGGTCCCAATCGGCTACACCTTC. Protein sequence: CASSERTGVPIGYTF.

This chain connects TRBV5-1 to TRBJ1-1; unclear D gene. Germline values: CDR1 SGHRS, CDR2 YFSETQ. This CDR3 spans 15 amino acids. Trimming pared 4 bases from V and 2 bases from J, leaving 15 bases between. The CDR3, as DNA: TGCGCCAGCAGCCCAGTCGCGGGCTTAAACACTGAAGCTTTCTTT. Its translation is CASSPVAGLNTEAFF.

This chain uses TRBV30 with TRBJ2-2; 7 bases are shared with TRBD2. The V gene's germline CDR1 is GTSNPN and CDR2 SVGIG (reference sequence). Losses at the gene ends were 4 bases for V and 2 bases for J; bases not matched to a gene: 1. CDR3 length: 13 residues. CDR3 bases: TGTGCCTGGAAGCGGGGTAACACCGGGGAGCTGTTTTTT. It specifies CAWKRGNTGELFF.

This clone occurred once. The V and J genes are TRBV4-2 and TRBJ2-5; 10 nucleotides align to TRBD2. The germline CDR1 and CDR2 sequences are LGHNA and YNFKEQ. Unmatched junction bases numbered 6, after V lost 0 bases and J lost 5 bases. The CDR3 has 16 amino acids. DNA of the CDR3: TGTGCCAGCAGCCAAGACTGGACTAGCGGAGGGGAGACCCAGTACTTC. This encodes CASSQDWTSGGETQYF.

The chain uses TRBV16 and TRBJ2-7; D is ambiguous. Looked up from germline, CDR1 is KGHSY and CDR2 is FQNENV. CDR3 length equals 11 residues. The ends were cut back, 3 bases at V and 8 bases at J, with 8 bases in the middle. The CDR3 DNA sequence: TGTGCCAGCAGCCAGACGGGTAAGCAGTACTTC. Its translation is CASSQTGKQYF. The full variable domain, completed using reference TRBV16 and TRBJ2-7, is GEEVAQTPKHLVRGEGQKAKLYCAPIKGHSYVFWYQQVLKNEFKFLISFQNENVFDETGMPKERFSAKCLPNSPCSLEIQATKLEDSAVYFCASSQTGKQYFGPGTRLTVT.